The rows below give T cell receptor beta chains drawn from one sample of a study of Ad26.COV2.S vaccination and SARS-CoV-2 variants. The repertoire was sequenced with immunoSEQ multiplex PCR; TCRdb's copy has only in-frame clones and lacks some. The profile covers approximately 410,000 clones, with over 75% appearing a single time and roughly 4% taken by the ten largest. The material sequenced was peripheral blood, taken in a trial of Ad26.COV2.S vaccine versus placebo. Receptors were obtained from a person between 18 and 65 years old who received the Ad26.COV2.S COVID-19 vaccine or a placebo. CDR3s include the opening cysteine and the closing phenylalanine or tryptophan. A D gene is named only where the DNA matches it firmly. The size entry is marked missing in some rows and otherwise reads once, few, many or a size class.

CDR3nt: TGTGCCACCAGCAAGGACAGGGAAAATGGCTACACCTTC; CDR3aa: CATSKDRENGYTF; abundance: .; d_gene: TRBD1; v_gene: TRBV15; j_gene: TRBJ1-2
CDR3nt: TGTGCCAGCAGTCCGCCGGCAGGGGGCGTAAGCACTGAAGCTTTCTTT; CDR3aa: CASSPPAGGVSTEAFF; abundance: once; d_gene: TRBD1; v_gene: TRBV28; j_gene: TRBJ1-1
CDR3nt: TGTGCCAGCAGCTCTGGGCGGGGCTCAGGGGAGCAGTACTTC; CDR3aa: CASSSGRGSGEQYF; abundance: .; d_gene: .; v_gene: TRBV7-2; j_gene: TRBJ2-7
CDR3nt: TGTGCCAGCAGCTCCACGGCCAACGTCCTGACTTTC; CDR3aa: CASSSTANVLTF; abundance: .; d_gene: .; v_gene: TRBV7-2; j_gene: TRBJ2-6
CDR3nt: TGCGCCAGCAGCTCCTTAGCGGGGGAGTTGAATACGCAGTATTTT; CDR3aa: CASSSLAGELNTQYF; abundance: once; d_gene: TRBD2; v_gene: TRBV4-1; j_gene: TRBJ2-3
CDR3nt: TGTGCCAGCAGCCTAGGCGGGAACTACGTCTCCTACAATGAGCAGTTCTTC; CDR3aa: CASSLGGNYVSYNEQFF; abundance: .; d_gene: .; v_gene: TRBV28; j_gene: TRBJ2-1
CDR3nt: TGCGCCAGCAGCCAAGGAAGGCCCGCGACAGATACGCAGTATTTT; CDR3aa: CASSQGRPATDTQYF; abundance: once; d_gene: .; v_gene: TRBV4-1; j_gene: TRBJ2-3
CDR3nt: TGTGCCAGCAGCTTGGTACCGGAGAACACTGAAGCTTTCTTT; CDR3aa: CASSLVPENTEAFF; abundance: many; d_gene: .; v_gene: TRBV5-8; j_gene: TRBJ1-1
CDR3nt: TGCGCCAGCAGCTTCGACGGGACCTACGAGCAGTACTTC; CDR3aa: CASSFDGTYEQYF; abundance: .; d_gene: .; v_gene: TRBV5-1; j_gene: TRBJ2-7
CDR3nt: TGCGCCAGCAGCGGAGGGCCGGGACAGGGCAGCTCCTACGAGCAGTACTTC; CDR3aa: CASSGGPGQGSSYEQYF; abundance: once; d_gene: TRBD1; v_gene: TRBV5-1; j_gene: TRBJ2-7
CDR3nt: TGCGCCAGCAGCTTGGGGACAGGGTTGCGGACCCAGTACTTC; CDR3aa: CASSLGTGLRTQYF; abundance: .; d_gene: TRBD1; v_gene: TRBV5-1; j_gene: TRBJ2-5
CDR3nt: TGTGCCAGCAGCTTAGTATTGAACACCGGGGAGCTGTTTTTT; CDR3aa: CASSLVLNTGELFF; abundance: .; d_gene: .; v_gene: TRBV7-3; j_gene: TRBJ2-2
CDR3nt: TGTGCCAGCAGCTTATGGGGGCTCGTGGGGTCCTACGAGCAGTACTTC; CDR3aa: CASSLWGLVGSYEQYF; abundance: .; d_gene: .; v_gene: TRBV7-2; j_gene: TRBJ2-7